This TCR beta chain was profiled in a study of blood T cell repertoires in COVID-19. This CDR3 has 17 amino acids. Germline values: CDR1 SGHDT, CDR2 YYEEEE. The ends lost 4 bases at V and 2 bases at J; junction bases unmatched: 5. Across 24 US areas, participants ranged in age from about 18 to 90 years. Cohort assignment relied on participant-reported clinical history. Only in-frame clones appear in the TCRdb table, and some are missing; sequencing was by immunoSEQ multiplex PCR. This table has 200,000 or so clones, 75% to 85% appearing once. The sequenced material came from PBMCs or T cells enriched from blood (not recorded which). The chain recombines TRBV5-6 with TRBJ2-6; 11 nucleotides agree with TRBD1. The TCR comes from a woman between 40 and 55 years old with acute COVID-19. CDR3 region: CASSPRDRGAGANVLTF. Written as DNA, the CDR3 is TGTGCCAGCAGCCCCCGGGACAGGGGGGCTGGGGCCAACGTCCTGACTTTC.